Listed below are T cell receptor beta chains from one sample, sequenced in a study of T-cell memory formation after mild COVID-19. TCRdb reprocessed the 5' RACE reads with MiXCR, giving one entry per CDR3 protein. The top ten hold about 12% of the sample, which has about 560,000 distinct CDR3 sequences, roughly 17% seen once. The sequenced sample was PBMCs or a T cell subset sorted from them (not recorded which). All receptors come from an adult woman who had mild COVID-19 (a few samples of this study predate the infection). Cell type and time point are not known. Each CDR3 is given with its conserved first and last residue. Fields, in order: V gene, D gene, clone size, J gene, CDR3 protein, CDR3 DNA. The D gene is left open where the match is weak. Clone size is not always given. Where it is, it says once, few, many or a class for expanded clones.

>TRBV2|TRBD1|.|TRBJ1-1
CAIKDRKATEAFF
TGTGCCATCAAGGACAGGAAGGCCACTGAAGCTTTCTTT
>TRBV3-1|TRBD2|.|TRBJ2-2
CASSLRDYANTGELFF
TGTGCCAGCAGCCTCCGGGACTACGCTAACACCGGGGAGCTGTTTTTT
>TRBV6-1|TRBD1|.|TRBJ1-4
CASRDRGEKLFF
TGTGCCAGCAGGGACAGGGGTGAAAAACTGTTTTTT
>TRBV13|.|.|TRBJ2-7
CASSLGGGQLFYEQYF
TGTGCCAGCAGCTTAGGGGGGGGACAGCTATTCTACGAGCAGTACTTC
>TRBV20-1|TRBD1|few|TRBJ1-1
CSARVSGTGIPEAFF
TGCAGTGCTAGAGTCTCCGGGACAGGGATACCTGAAGCTTTCTTT
>TRBV7-8|TRBD1|few|TRBJ2-7
CASSPSEGGQGSYEQYF
TGTGCCAGCAGCCCGTCGGAAGGGGGACAGGGCTCCTACGAGCAGTACTTC
>TRBV19|.|few|TRBJ2-3
CAGRDKSTDTQYF
TGTGCCGGCCGGGACAAGAGCACAGATACGCAGTATTTT
>TRBV18|TRBD1|.|TRBJ2-3
CASSPVGQGITDTQYF
TGTGCCAGCTCACCCGTGGGACAGGGGATCACAGATACGCAGTATTTT
>TRBV12-3/TRBV12-4|.|once|TRBJ1-6
CASSPQGPSRGNLHF
TGTGCCAGCAGTCCCCAGGGACCTTCCAGGGGAAACCTCCACTTT
>TRBV5-1|.|.|TRBJ1-3
CASSLDRLAGNTIYF
TGCGCCAGCAGCTTGGACAGGTTGGCTGGAAACACCATATATTTT
>TRBV7-2|.|few|TRBJ1-1
CASTPGRLGTEAFF
TGTGCCAGCACGCCGGGGCGGCTGGGGACTGAAGCTTTCTTT
>TRBV12-3/TRBV12-4|TRBD1|few|TRBJ1-2
CASSPRTGFSGNYGYTF
TGTGCCAGCAGTCCTAGGACAGGGTTTTCTGGGAACTATGGCTACACCTTC
>TRBV5-1|TRBD2|.|TRBJ2-3
CASSFWGLAGTDTQYF
TGCGCCAGCAGCTTTTGGGGACTAGCGGGAACAGATACGCAGTATTTT
>TRBV29-1|.|.|TRBJ1-5
CSAVDKNSNQPQHF
TGCAGCGCCGTGGACAAAAATAGCAATCAGCCCCAGCATTTT
>TRBV5-1|TRBD2|many|TRBJ2-5
CASSFGLAQAETQYF
TGCGCCAGCAGCTTCGGACTAGCGCAGGCAGAGACCCAGTACTTC
>TRBV7-8|.|.|TRBJ2-1
CASSYLGREQFF
TGTGCCAGCAGCTACTTGGGCCGTGAGCAGTTCTTC
>TRBV7-6|.|few|TRBJ2-3
CASSLPGFDTQYF
TGTGCCAGCAGCTTACCTGGTTTTGATACGCAGTATTTT
>TRBV28|.|few|TRBJ1-5
CASSLLGGGHQPQHF
TGTGCCAGCAGTTTGCTTGGGGGAGGTCATCAGCCCCAGCATTTT
>TRBV20-1|.|.|TRBJ2-7
CSASSLAGSSYEQYF
TGCAGTGCTAGTAGTTTGGCGGGTAGCTCCTACGAGCAGTACTTC
>TRBV6-2/TRBV6-3|.|few|TRBJ2-4
CASSFRRLAKNIQYF
TGTGCCAGCAGTTTTCGAAGACTAGCCAAAAACATTCAGTACTTC
>TRBV3-1|.|many|TRBJ1-3
CASSPPLGTIYF
TGTGCCAGCAGCCCCCCTTTGGGCACCATATATTTT
>TRBV6-5|TRBD1|.|TRBJ2-7
CASARDRVDEQYF
TGTGCCAGCGCCCGGGACAGGGTGGACGAGCAGTACTTC
>TRBV11-2|TRBD2|few|TRBJ2-1
CASSLGFAGRAHNEQFF
TGTGCCAGCAGCTTAGGGTTTGCCGGGAGGGCCCACAATGAGCAGTTCTTC
>TRBV7-2|.|.|TRBJ2-2
CASSLSAPTNTGELFF
TGTGCCAGCAGCTTATCGGCTCCGACGAACACCGGGGAGCTGTTTTTT
>TRBV3-1|TRBD1|few|TRBJ1-2
CASARGDGYTF
TGTGCCAGCGCCAGGGGGGATGGCTACACCTTC
>TRBV5-1|TRBD2|few|TRBJ2-3
CASRSQAGVPDTQYF
TGCGCCAGCAGATCCCAAGCGGGGGTCCCAGATACGCAGTATTTT
>TRBV5-1|TRBD2|.|TRBJ2-3
CASSPGLAGGPSGDTQYF
TGCGCCAGCAGCCCGGGACTAGCGGGGGGGCCGTCAGGAGATACGCAGTATTTT
>TRBV5-1|.|many|TRBJ2-1
CASSPLLSSGYNEQFF
TGCGCCAGCAGCCCCCTTTTGAGTTCAGGTTACAATGAGCAGTTCTTC
>TRBV27|.|.|TRBJ1-2
CASSNQGIGYGYTF
TGTGCCAGCAGCAACCAGGGTATAGGCTATGGCTACACCTTC
>TRBV12-3/TRBV12-4|.|few|TRBJ1-1
CASSFGTTEAFF
TGTGCCAGCAGTTTCGGTACCACTGAAGCTTTCTTT
>TRBV6-2/TRBV6-3|TRBD1|few|TRBJ1-5
CASSPTRDSYSNQPQHF
TGTGCCAGCAGTCCTACCCGGGACAGCTATAGCAATCAGCCCCAGCATTTT
>TRBV5-6|TRBD1|.|TRBJ1-4
CASSFGTGHEKLFF
TGTGCCAGCAGCTTTGGGACAGGGCATGAAAAACTGTTTTTT
>TRBV20-1|.|few|TRBJ2-7
CSAGGDRNEQYF
TGCAGTGCAGGAGGGGATCGGAACGAGCAGTACTTC
>TRBV5-5|.|.|TRBJ2-7
CASSFVRAAFSYEQYF
TGTGCCAGCAGCTTCGTAAGAGCAGCATTCTCCTACGAGCAGTACTTC
>TRBV20-1|TRBD2|.|TRBJ2-1
CSARAGGRSYNEQFF
TGCAGTGCTAGAGCGGGGGGGAGGTCCTACAATGAGCAGTTCTTC
>TRBV9|.|few|TRBJ2-5
CASSVANNQETQYF
TGTGCCAGCAGCGTAGCGAACAACCAAGAGACCCAGTACTTC
>TRBV4-1|TRBD2|.|TRBJ2-3
CASSPNLGAGAGNTQYF
TGCGCCAGCAGCCCGAATTTGGGAGCGGGGGCTGGAAATACGCAGTATTTT
>TRBV4-1|.|.|TRBJ1-6
CASSQDLGFYNSPLHF
TGCGCCAGCAGCCAAGACCTGGGGTTCTATAATTCACCCCTCCACTTT
>TRBV3-1|TRBD1|few|TRBJ2-1
CASRRITGAGEQFF
TGTGCCAGCAGACGGATAACAGGGGCTGGAGAGCAGTTCTTC
>TRBV6-5|.|.|TRBJ1-2
CASNKGSLYSGYTF
TGTGCCAGCAATAAAGGCAGCCTCTACTCTGGCTACACCTTC
>TRBV15|TRBD2|few|TRBJ2-5
CATSDAAGVYAAQYF
TGTGCCACCAGCGACGCGGCGGGAGTCTACGCGGCCCAGTACTTC
>TRBV20-1|.|.|TRBJ2-7
CSVVGGRAYEQYF
TGCAGTGTAGTCGGAGGCCGGGCCTACGAGCAGTACTTC
>TRBV6-2/TRBV6-3|TRBD1|.|TRBJ1-1
CASSSYHRGSTEAFF
TGTGCCAGCAGTTCCTACCACAGGGGGAGCACTGAAGCTTTCTTT
>TRBV7-2|.|.|TRBJ2-3
CASSSEITDTQYF
TGTGCCAGCAGCTCGGAGATCACAGATACGCAGTATTTT
>TRBV6-1|TRBD1|.|TRBJ2-5
CASSQGAPQETQYF
TGTGCCAGCAGTCAGGGGGCCCCTCAAGAGACCCAGTACTTC
>TRBV24-1|TRBD2|few|TRBJ2-1
CATSARRGGRWTEQFF
TGTGCCACCAGTGCCCGTCGGGGCGGGAGATGGACTGAGCAGTTCTTC
>TRBV5-1|.|few|TRBJ2-7
CASSPTTLQASGYEQYF
TGCGCCAGCAGCCCTACAACCCTACAGGCCTCCGGGTACGAGCAGTACTTC
>TRBV6-6|TRBD1|.|TRBJ2-7
CASSIGTGVRYEQYF
TGTGCCAGCAGCATCGGGACAGGGGTTCGGTACGAGCAGTACTTC
>TRBV30|.|few|TRBJ2-1
CAWGPGYDEQFF
TGTGCCTGGGGACCGGGTTACGATGAGCAGTTCTTC
>TRBV5-5|TRBD2|many|TRBJ2-3
CASSPGLAGEVTDTQYF
TGTGCCAGCAGTCCGGGACTAGCGGGAGAGGTAACAGATACGCAGTATTTT
>TRBV5-1|.|few|TRBJ1-1
CASSLEMPGITEAFF
TGCGCCAGCAGCTTGGAGATGCCGGGGATCACTGAAGCTTTCTTT
>TRBV19|.|few|TRBJ1-1
CASGLSGVGSGAFF
TGTGCCAGTGGCCTTTCAGGGGTCGGGTCGGGAGCTTTCTTT
>TRBV14|.|.|TRBJ2-1
CASSQDLGEQEGNEQFF
TGTGCCAGCAGCCAAGATCTCGGCGAGCAGGAGGGCAATGAGCAGTTCTTC
>TRBV9|TRBD1|few|TRBJ1-1
CASSLGQGDRVTEAFF
TGTGCCAGCAGCTTGGGACAGGGGGACCGGGTCACTGAAGCTTTCTTT
>TRBV12-3/TRBV12-4|.|few|TRBJ2-2
CASKIHTGELFF
TGTGCCAGCAAGATCCACACCGGGGAGCTGTTTTTT
>TRBV3-1|TRBD1|.|TRBJ1-5
CASSRTGTGVNQPQHF
TGTGCCAGCAGCCGAACCGGGACAGGGGTCAATCAGCCCCAGCATTTT
>TRBV20-1|TRBD2|few|TRBJ2-1
CSARLGLAVLNEQFF
TGCAGTGCTAGGCTGGGACTAGCGGTTTTGAATGAGCAGTTCTTC
>TRBV7-9|.|few|TRBJ2-5
CASSSALARPETQYF
TGTGCCAGCAGCTCCGCCCTAGCCCGTCCGGAGACCCAGTACTTC
>TRBV29-1|.|.|TRBJ2-2
CSVDAPDILSTGELFF
TGCAGCGTGGACGCCCCTGACATATTGAGCACCGGGGAGCTGTTTTTT